Below, 25 T cell receptor beta chains from the same sample are listed, as sequenced in a study of identical twins (dated by TCRdb to about 2016). The library relied on 5' RACE. The sequencer listed for this sample is Illumina HiSeq 2000. In-frame beta chains were kept once TCRdb had trimmed the public reads at Q25 with fastp and called clones with MiXCR. Each record represents a unique CDR3 protein, reported with the most common genes and DNA among its rows. The sample has about 1.7 million distinct CDR3 sequences on record, roughly a third of them singletons. The ten largest clones add up to approximately 0.25% of the sample. The sample comprised cord blood. All receptors come from a newborn girl in good health.

V is TRBV20-1 and J is TRBJ2-3, with D maybe TRBD2 (6 bases). This CDR3 is 14 amino acids long. Germline V gene data show CDR1 as DFQATT and CDR2 as SNEGSKA (reference sequence). Trimming took off 6 bases at V and 6 bases at J, with 19 bases between the two ends. This CDR3 reads CSAPTGLLSDTQYF. CDR3 sequence (DNA): TGCAGTGCCCCCACGGGACTTCTATCCGATACGCAGTATTTT.

The chain carries TRBV10-3 and TRBJ1-1; D gene ambiguous. The CDR3 is made up of 13 amino acids. Germline V gene data show CDR1 as ENHRY and CDR2 as SYGVKD. Trimming removed 0 bases at V and 7 bases at J, with 9 bases between. The CDR3 loop is CAISESFRDEAFF. The CDR3 coding sequence is TGTGCCATCAGTGAGTCTTTCCGGGATGAAGCTTTCTTT.

This chain uses TRBV7-2 with TRBJ1-5; D is undetermined. In germline, CDR1 is SGHTA, CDR2 FQGNSA. The ends were cut back, 0 bases at V and 6 bases at J, with 12 bases in the middle. The CDR3 loop spans 15 amino acids. In nucleotides, the CDR3 is TGTGCCAGCAGCTTAGCGGCCCTTGGCGGTCAGCCCCAGCATTTT. Protein sequence: CASSLAALGGQPQHF.

A few counts support this clonotype. This rearrangement joins TRBV20-1 to TRBJ2-7; D not certain. Germline V gene sequence: CDR1 DFQATT, CDR2 SNEGSKA (reference sequence). V lost 0 bases, J lost 0 bases, and 12 bases lay in between. The CDR3 contains 15 residues. The CDR3 reads CSARDRAAGSYEQYF. The CDR3 bases are TGCAGTGCTAGAGATCGTGCAGCAGGCTCCTACGAGCAGTACTTC.

V usage is TRBV11-1 and J usage is TRBJ2-3, with 11 positions matching TRBD2. The CDR3 contains 16 residues. V gave up 3 bases and J gave up 7 bases; unmatched junction bases: 9. Germline CDR1 reads SGHAT; CDR2 reads FQDESV (reference sequence). The CDR3 sequence is CASSLAGTSGRYTQYF. The CDR3 DNA reads as TGTGCCAGCAGCTTGGCCGGGACTAGCGGACGTTATACGCAGTATTTT.

This clonotype was found a few times. The chain couples TRBV2 to TRBJ2-1, with D hard to call. Between the trimmed V and J ends, which lost 1 base and 7 bases, there was a span of 8 bases. Germline V lookup: CDR1 SNHLY, CDR2 FYNNEI. There are 13 residues in the CDR3. The CDR3 sequence: CASSEGLGNEQFF. The CDR3 region has the DNA TGTGCCAGCAGTGAAGGGTTAGGAAATGAGCAGTTCTTC. Supplemented by reference TRBV2 and TRBJ2-1, the full variable domain reads EPEVTQTPSHQVTQMGQEVILRCVPISNHLYFYWYRQILGQKVEFLVSFYNNEISEKSEIFDDQFSVERPDGSNFTLKIRSTKLEDSAMYFCASSEGLGNEQFFGPGTRLTVL.

The J gene is TRBJ2-3, the V gene TRBV15; D is undetermined. CDR3 length: 16 residues. Germline lookup yields CDR1 LNHNV and CDR2 YYDKDF (reference sequence). The V and J ends lost 0 bases and 1 base respectively, with 11 bases between them. CDR3 in DNA: TGTGCCACCAGCAGAGACAGGAAAAGGGGCACAGATACGCAGTATTTT. Encoded protein: CATSRDRKRGTDTQYF.

The chain carries TRBV21-1 and TRBJ1-1. TRBV21-1 has pseudogene status. This CDR3 spans 16 amino acids. The CDR3 loop is CASSKEAGRTNTEAFF. CDR3 nucleotide sequence: TGTGCCAGCAGCAAAGAGGCAGGGCGTACGAACACTGAAGCTTTCTTT.

The rearrangement joins TRBV27 to TRBJ2-5, with 8 bases identical to TRBD2. The V gene's germline CDR1 is MNHEY and CDR2 SMNVEV (reference sequence). The CDR3 runs 15 residues. V was clipped by 7 bases and J by 11 bases; unmatched bases: 18. The CDR3 DNA sequence: TGTGCCAGCACCCTATCACTAGCGGCATACAATGAGCAGTACTTC. It specifies CASTLSLAAYNEQYF.

On this clonotype itself: A junction end diverges from the germline sequence, so it may reflect a read error. The chain uses TRBV10-2 and TRBJ2-2; no clear D gene. The CDR3 length is 13 residues. Germline CDR1 is WSHSY and CDR2 is SAAADI. The DNA of the CDR3 is TGCGCCAGCAGAATAACGAACCCCGGGGAGCTGTTTTTT. It codes for CASRITNPGELFF.

The J gene is TRBJ1-1, the V gene TRBV12-3 or TRBV12-4; D is uncertain. The CDR3 is 13 amino acids. V lost 4 bases to trimming and J lost 11 bases, with 17 bases between them. Here the CDR3 reads CASSYAPLSGAFF. CDR3 DNA sequence: TGTGCCAGCAGTTACGCGCCCCTCTCCGGGGCTTTCTTT.

This clonotype was counted only a few times. The chain has TRBV4-1 and TRBJ1-2; D gene uncertain. The V gene lost 4 bases and the J gene lost 8 bases, with 29 bases spanning the gap. The CDR3 runs to 18 residues. Germline V CDR1 and CDR2: MGHRA, YSYEKL. The CDR3 DNA reads as TGCGCCAGCAGCCCATCTCCCCGGCGGACGAGGGCTCTTGAGGGCTACACCTTC. Amino acid sequence: CASSPSPRRTRALEGYTF.

The rearrangement links TRBV7-9 to TRBJ2-3; D call uncertain. V shed 3 bases and J shed 2 bases, with 15 bases lying between them. The germline V gene encodes CDR1 SEHNR and CDR2 FQNEAQ (reference sequence). CDR3 length: 16 residues. CDR3 sequence reads: CASSFRAPTYTDTQYF. DNA of the CDR3: TGTGCCAGCAGCTTCCGGGCCCCGACGTACACAGATACGCAGTATTTT.

V usage is TRBV12-3 or TRBV12-4 and J usage is TRBJ1-4, with 9 bases that match TRBD1. The CDR3 loop spans 16 amino acids. V lost 2 bases to trimming and J lost 11 bases; unmatched junction nucleotides: 12. CDR3 DNA sequence: TGTGCCAGCAGTTTACGGCACAGGGGGCTGAAGGAGAAACTGTTTTTT. Translation: CASSLRHRGLKEKLFF.

This clonotype was observed a handful of times. This chain links TRBV7-2 with TRBJ2-3; a possible D gene is TRBD1 (7 bases). CDR3 size: 15 residues. The V gene lost 5 bases and the J gene lost 2 bases, with 14 bases spanning the gap. Germline V lookup: CDR1 SGHTA, CDR2 FQGNSA. The CDR3 sequence is CASSPQGTLTDTQYF. In DNA form, the CDR3 reads TGTGCCAGCAGCCCACAGGGGACTCTCACAGATACGCAGTATTTT.

This clonotype occurred once. This chain uses TRBV20-1 with TRBJ1-5; maybe TRBD1 (6 bases). Per the germline V gene, CDR1 is DFQATT and CDR2 is SNEGSKA (reference sequence). The V gene lost 8 bases and the J gene lost 5 bases, with 19 bases spanning the gap. The CDR3 consists of 14 residues. The CDR3 spells CSTRNPGQHQPQHF. CDR3 in DNA: TGCAGTACAAGAAACCCGGGACAACATCAGCCCCAGCATTTT.

Many counts were recorded for this clonotype. The chain uses TRBV20-1 and TRBJ1-2, with D possibly TRBD1 on 5 matching bases. CDR3 length: 13 residues. Trimming removed 0 bases at V and 4 bases at J, with 9 bases between. Germline CDR1 is DFQATT and CDR2 is SNEGSKA (reference sequence). CDR3 nucleotides: TGCAGTGCTAGAGATAGGGGTAGCTATGGCTACACCTTC. Amino acid sequence: CSARDRGSYGYTF.

This clonotype has a handful of counts. The V call is TRBV24-1, the J call TRBJ2-1; the match to TRBD2 covers 11 bases. CDR1 and CDR2 (germline): KGHDR, SFDVKD. The CDR3 runs 17 residues. J was trimmed by 6 bases and V by 4 bases; bases with no gene match: 10. CDR3 DNA: TGTGCCACCAGTGACCTCAATTTAGCGGGAGGGTCCAATGAGCAGTTCTTC. Protein: CATSDLNLAGGSNEQFF.

The chain joins TRBV29-1 to TRBJ1-2; TRBD1 is a possible D gene (5 bases). V lost 3 bases and J lost 8, with 19 bases in between. From germline, CDR1 is SQVTM and CDR2 ANQGSEA. The CDR3 runs to 14 residues. CDR3 sequence reads: CSVEPPGPRQGYTF. The CDR3 DNA is TGCAGCGTTGAGCCACCCGGGCCCCGACAGGGCTACACCTTC.

This clonotype was observed many times. At one of its ends the junction is not consistent with the germline gene, which may arise from a read error. The chain carries TRBV5-1 and TRBJ2-2; D remains ambiguous. The CDR3 consists of 13 residues. Germline CDR1 SGHRS, CDR2 YFSETQ. The CDR3 sequence is CASSLGFTGELFF. The DNA of the CDR3 is TGTGCCAGCAGCTTAGGGTTTACCGGGGAGCTGTTTTTT.

This clonotype was observed a few times. The V gene is TRBV15, the J gene TRBJ1-4; D unresolved. The germline V and J ends were trimmed by 0 bases and 3 bases, with 11 bases remaining between them. Germline V lookup: CDR1 LNHNV, CDR2 YYDKDF (reference sequence). The CDR3 consists of 16 residues. The CDR3 spells CATSRDFREANEKLFF. CDR3 DNA: TGTGCCACCAGCAGAGATTTCCGGGAGGCTAATGAAAAACTGTTTTTT.

The rearrangement uses TRBV28 and TRBJ1-4; 7 positions match TRBD1. The CDR3 totals 12 residues. V shed 5 bases and J 12 bases; nucleotides not matched to a gene: 6. CDR1 MDHEN and CDR2 SYDVKM come from the germline V gene. This chain's CDR3 is CASSPDRVELFF. The CDR3 nucleotides read TGTGCCAGCAGTCCCGACAGGGTAGAACTGTTTTTT.

This clonotype showed up just a few times. The rearrangement joins TRBV5-5 to TRBJ2-7, with a tentative D call TRBD1 (6 bases). The CDR3 extends over 15 amino acids. Germline V lookup: CDR1 SGHKS, CDR2 YYEKEE (reference sequence). Trimming cost V 3 bases and J 4 bases, with 17 bases left between them. CDR3: CASSSYWDISYEQYF. The CDR3 DNA is TGTGCCAGCAGCTCTTACTGGGACATTTCGTACGAGCAGTACTTC.

For this clonotype: This could be a read error, since a much larger clone is one nucleotide away. The rearrangement joins TRBV10-3 to TRBJ2-3; 11 bases are a match to TRBD2. This CDR3 is 17 amino acids long. Germline V gene sequence: CDR1 ENHRY, CDR2 SYGVKD. The DNA for the CDR3 is TGTGCCACCAGTGGAAACCTGACTAGCGGGATCGCAGATACGCAGTATTTT. Amino acid sequence: CATSGNLTSGIADTQYF.

This chain links TRBV7-9 with TRBJ2-1, with a possible D match to TRBD2 (6 bases). Trimming shortened V by 0 bases and J by 6 bases, and 9 bases separated the two germline ends. CDR3 size: 14 residues. The germline V gene encodes CDR1 SEHNR and CDR2 FQNEAQ (reference sequence). In DNA form, the CDR3 reads TGTGCCAGCAGCTTAGCCGACGGGGGCAATGAGCAGTTCTTC. Translating it yields CASSLADGGNEQFF.